This is a list of T cell receptor beta chains from one sample in a study of T cell changes during pregnancy in multiple sclerosis. Sequencing was performed with immunoSEQ multiplex PCR; in TCRdb, only in-frame clones are kept and a portion is missing. The table shows around 110,000 clones, with 75% to 95% occurring only once. Source: peripheral blood, taken before pregnancy. The receptor set was obtained from a female donor with multiple sclerosis, enrolled in a pregnancy study. CDR3s include the opening cysteine and the closing phenylalanine or tryptophan. A D gene is named only where the DNA matches it firmly. Clone size, where shown, is once, few, many, or a class for clones that have expanded.

TRBV19	few	TRBD1	TRBJ2-7	17	TGTGCCAGTAGTATAGGGCCGATGACAGGGGGAACCTACGAGCAGTACTTC	CASSIGPMTGGTYEQYF
TRBV7-7	-	-	TRBJ2-1	16	TGTGCTAGCAGCTTATTTCGCGGTGCAGCCTACAATGAGCAGTTCTTC	CASSLFRGAAYNEQFF
TRBV5-4	once	TRBD2	TRBJ2-7	17	TGTGCCAGCAGCTTGGGGGGACTAGCGGGGGGCCCCCGGGAGCAGTACTTC	CASSLGGLAGGPREQYF
TRBV6-1	few	TRBD2	TRBJ2-3	15	TGTGCCAGCAGTGAAACTAGCGGGGGGGCAGATACGCAGTATTTT	CASSETSGGADTQYF
TRBV6-1	-	TRBD1	TRBJ1-2	15	TGTGCCAGCAGTGGTGGGACAGGGGGATTTTACGGCTACACCTTC	CASSGGTGGFYGYTF
TRBV4-1	few	-	TRBJ2-3	16	TGCGCCAGCAGCCAAGGAGGACACGCTCTTGGGGATACGCAGTATTTT	CASSQGGHALGDTQYF
TRBV6-1	-	-	TRBJ1-3	14	TGTGCCAGCACCCTTGGGGCCTCTGGAAACACCATATATTTT	CASTLGASGNTIYF
TRBV5-4	-	TRBD1	TRBJ2-5	18	TGTGCCAGCAGCTTGGCCGGCCGGACAGGGACCTTCAGAGAGACCCAGTACTTC	CASSLAGRTGTFRETQYF
TRBV27	-	-	TRBJ1-1	15	TGTGCCAGCAGTTTGGCCGGTGCAGGTTACACTGAAGCTTTCTTT	CASSLAGAGYTEAFF
TRBV7-2	-	TRBD1	TRBJ2-5	15	TGTGCCAGCAGCGCCCAGAAGGGGGCTAGAGAGACCCAGTACTTC	CASSAQKGARETQYF
TRBV28	few	-	TRBJ1-3	11	TGTGCCAGCAGCACAGGAAACACCATATATTTT	CASSTGNTIYF
TRBV29-1	-	-	TRBJ2-4	15	TGCAGCGTTGAAGATCAAGGGGTAGCCAAAAACATTCAGTACTTC	CSVEDQGVAKNIQYF
TRBV7-8	-	TRBD2	TRBJ2-7	18	TGTGCCAGCAGCTTAAAGGGGGGAGCGGGGGGGCCGTTGAACGAGCAGTACTTC	CASSLKGGAGGPLNEQYF
TRBV7-3	-	-	TRBJ2-3	14	TGTGCCAGCAGCTTAGGCGGATTCACAGATACGCAGTATTTT	CASSLGGFTDTQYF
TRBV19	-	-	TRBJ1-2	14	TGTGCCAGTAGTCCTAGACAGCTGCGAGTGGCTGACACCTTC	CASSPRQLRVADTF
TRBV6-1	once	-	TRBJ2-7	15	TGTGCCAGCAGTGAAGCCGCACAGGGATCCTACGAGCAGTACTTC	CASSEAAQGSYEQYF
TRBV9	-	-	TRBJ1-1	14	TGTGCCAGCAGCGACAGCCTGTTGAACACTGAAGCTTTCTTT	CASSDSLLNTEAFF
TRBV2	-	TRBD1	TRBJ1-3	13	TGTGCCAGAAGAGAGGACAGGGTGGACACCATATATTTT	CARREDRVDTIYF
TRBV2	-	TRBD1	TRBJ2-7	14	TGTGCCAGCAGTGAAGGACAGGGGGGGTACGAGCAGTACTTC	CASSEGQGGYEQYF
TRBV4-3	-	-	TRBJ1-1	14	TGCGCCAGCAGCCACGAACGGGGGAACACTGAAGCTTTCTTT	CASSHERGNTEAFF
TRBV2	-	TRBD2	TRBJ2-7	16	TGTGCCAGCACGGAGACGTTGGGACTAGCAACCTACGAGCAGTACTTC	CASTETLGLATYEQYF
TRBV6-6	once	TRBD1	TRBJ2-7	15	TGTGCCAGCAGCCATACTCCGGGACAGAGCTACGAGCAGTACTTC	CASSHTPGQSYEQYF
TRBV18	-	TRBD1	TRBJ2-4	14	TGTGCCAGCTCACCCGGGACAGGGGAAAACATTCAGTACTTC	CASSPGTGENIQYF
TRBV28	-	-	TRBJ1-1	13	TGTGCCAGCACTGAGGGGGGGCGGGCTGAAGCTTTCTTT	CASTEGGRAEAFF
TRBV5-6	-	TRBD1	TRBJ1-4	16	TGTGCCAGCAGCAACCGGCTGGGGACAGTCAATGAAAAACTGTTTTTT	CASSNRLGTVNEKLFF
TRBV5-4	-	-	TRBJ2-7	15	TGTGCCAGCAGCTTGATCGGGGGTGGCGACTACGAGCAGTACTTC	CASSLIGGGDYEQYF
TRBV19	-	-	TRBJ2-1	12	TGTGCCAGTAGTCCCCCATCCCCTGAGCAGTTCTTC	CASSPPSPEQFF
TRBV15	-	TRBD1	TRBJ2-7	13	TGTGCCACCAGCGCCGGGACAGGAAACGAGCAGTACTTC	CATSAGTGNEQYF
TRBV19	-	TRBD1	TRBJ1-1	14	TGTGCCAGTAGTACAGGGGGCGCGGGCACTGAAGCTTTCTTT	CASSTGGAGTEAFF
TRBV5-4	-	-	TRBJ1-1	13	TGTGCCAGCAGCTTGTTCTCAGACACTGAAGCTTTCTTT	CASSLFSDTEAFF
TRBV15	once	-	TRBJ2-1	14	TGTGCCACCAGAAGGACAGAAGAATACAATGAGCAGTTCTTC	CATRRTEEYNEQFF
TRBV7-2	-	-	TRBJ1-1	13	TGTGCCAGCAGCTTAGGACCCAGGCTGGTTGCTTTCTTT	CASSLGPRLVAFF
TRBV7-6	-	-	TRBJ2-1	16	TGTGCCAGCAGCTTAGCGAGGAGCGAGAGTGACAATGAGCAGTTCTTC	CASSLARSESDNEQFF
TRBV30	-	-	TRBJ2-7	14	TGTGCCTGGAGTGTCTGGGGGGTGGTGGGCGAGCAGTACTTC	CAWSVWGVVGEQYF
TRBV15	once	TRBD2	TRBJ2-7	16	TGTGCCACCAGCAGAGATAGCACTAGCGGGTGGTACGAGCAGTACTTC	CATSRDSTSGWYEQYF
TRBV5-1	-	-	TRBJ1-1	11	TGCGCCAGCAGCGGGCCCAGGGAAGCTTTCTTT	CASSGPREAFF
TRBV7-9	-	TRBD1	TRBJ2-7	14	TGTGCCAGCAGCCCCCGGGACAGCACCTACGAGCAGTACTTC	CASSPRDSTYEQYF
TRBV6-6	few	-	TRBJ2-7	11	TGTGCCAGCAGGCAGACCTACGAGCAGTACTTC	CASRQTYEQYF
TRBV5-4	-	-	TRBJ2-2	16	TGTGCCAGCAGCCTGGGAGGCGCAGGGTATACCGGGGAGCTGTTTTTT	CASSLGGAGYTGELFF
TRBV5-3	-	-	TRBJ1-5	16	TGTGCCAGAAGCTTTTGGCCAAGACGGGAGTATCAGCCCCAGCATTTT	CARSFWPRREYQPQHF
TRBV27	-	-	TRBJ1-1	13	TGTGCCAGCATGATGACAGGGAACACTGAAGCTTTCTTT	CASMMTGNTEAFF
TRBV30	-	TRBD1	TRBJ1-6	14	TGTGCCTGGGGAACCGGGACAGGCAATTCACCCCTCCACTTT	CAWGTGTGNSPLHF
TRBV11-2	few	-	TRBJ2-7	11	TGTGCCAGCAGCTCCGTCTACGAGCAGTACTTC	CASSSVYEQYF
TRBV7-3	-	-	TRBJ2-5	14	TGTGCCAGCAGCCCTAATGGTGGGAGAGAGACCCAGTACTTC	CASSPNGGRETQYF
TRBV4-3	-	TRBD1	TRBJ1-2	16	TGCGCCAGCAGCCCCGGGACAGGGGGCCTCTCTGGCGGCTACACCTTC	CASSPGTGGLSGGYTF
TRBV2	once	TRBD2	TRBJ2-1	15	TGTGCCAGCAGTAAAACTAGCGGGGCTTACAATGAGCAGTTCTTC	CASSKTSGAYNEQFF
TRBV5-4	-	-	TRBJ1-6	15	TGTGCCAGCAGCTTGGCCGCGGAGGTTTATTCACCCCTCCACTTT	CASSLAAEVYSPLHF
TRBV6-5	once	-	TRBJ1-1	13	TGTGCCAGCAAACGACACTTGAACACTGAAGCTTTCTTT	CASKRHLNTEAFF
TRBV2	-	-	TRBJ1-5	16	TGTGCCAGCAGACTACCTGGACAGACCATCAATCAGCCCCAGCATTTT	CASRLPGQTINQPQHF
TRBV5-6	-	-	TRBJ2-7	14	TGTGCCAGCAGCGGGCGCGGGGCAACCTACGAGCAGTACTTC	CASSGRGATYEQYF
TRBV29-1	once	-	TRBJ1-2	14	TGCAGCGTTCATATAGGGGGTGGCGGCTATGGCTACACCTTC	CSVHIGGGGYGYTF
TRBV10-3	-	-	TRBJ2-5	12	TGTGCCATCGGAAACAGGGAAGAGACCCAGTACTTC	CAIGNREETQYF
TRBV6-6	-	TRBD1	TRBJ2-7	16	TGTGCCAGCAGACCTCTGGACAGGGGGCGGTCTTACGAGCAGTACTTC	CASRPLDRGRSYEQYF
TRBV30	-	-	TRBJ1-1	13	TGTGCCTGGAAAGGAGAGTTGAACACTGAAGCTTTCTTT	CAWKGELNTEAFF
TRBV6-5	-	TRBD1	TRBJ1-6	14	TGTGCCACGGGGGTCCGGGACAGTAATTCACCCCTCCACTTT	CATGVRDSNSPLHF
TRBV19	-	-	TRBJ2-3	14	TGTGCCAGTAGTATAGGGGGGGGCGCAGATACGCAGTATTTT	CASSIGGGADTQYF
TRBV19	-	TRBD2	TRBJ2-3	15	TGTGCCAGTAGGCTAGCGGGGGGGTTCCCAGATACGCAGTATTTT	CASRLAGGFPDTQYF